The present T cell receptor (beta chain) was sequenced within a study of blood T cells in healthy people across ages. Study-wide results and caveats: Estimates drawn from one million T cells were deemed to understate diversity. No one knew whether donors had CMV, which possibly confounded expanded clonotype changes.

Trimming removed 0 bases from V and 2 bases from J; junction bases left unmatched: 11. Germline V CDR1 and CDR2: LGHNA, YSLEER. The CDR3 is made up of 18 amino acids. The use of a sample-barcoded 5' primer and a J-beta primer mix characterized a second PCR of roughly 7 to 11 cycles. Tagging of each cDNA molecule was performed by a template-switch adaptor with 12 random nucleotides. Each CDR3 protein is one row after TCRdb ran MiXCR on the 5' RACE reads. The profile covers roughly 1,300,000 distinct CDR3 sequences, with approximately 59% appearing a single time and roughly 7% taken by the ten largest. The study recruited healthy Caucasian donors from Russia who were aged roughly 6 to 95. This clonotype was counted many times. Its cognate antigen is unknown.

V and J are TRBV4-3 and TRBJ2-3; 7 bases are a match to TRBD1. This TCR came from a man between 18 and 29 years old in good health. What was sequenced was blood. The CDR3 coding sequence is TGCGCCAGCAGCCAAGATACTACAGGGGATAGTCCCACAGATACGCAGTATTTT. Protein product: CASSQDTTGDSPTDTQYF.